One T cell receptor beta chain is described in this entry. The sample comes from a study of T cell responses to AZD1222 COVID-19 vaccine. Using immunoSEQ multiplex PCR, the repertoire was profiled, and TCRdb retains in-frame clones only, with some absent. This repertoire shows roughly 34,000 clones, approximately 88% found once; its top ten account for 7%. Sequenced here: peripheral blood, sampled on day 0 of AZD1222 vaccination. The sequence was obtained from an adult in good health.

CDR3 region: CASSVRDGYEQYF. The CDR3 DNA reads as TGTGCCAGCAGCGTCCGGGACGGCTACGAGCAGTACTTC. The rearrangement joins TRBV11-3 to TRBJ2-7; either TRBD1 or TRBD2 may fit D (5 bases each). This CDR3 is 13 amino acids long. The germline V gene has CDR1 SGHNT and CDR2 YENEEA. V dropped 5 bases and J dropped 3 bases, with 11 bases sitting between them.